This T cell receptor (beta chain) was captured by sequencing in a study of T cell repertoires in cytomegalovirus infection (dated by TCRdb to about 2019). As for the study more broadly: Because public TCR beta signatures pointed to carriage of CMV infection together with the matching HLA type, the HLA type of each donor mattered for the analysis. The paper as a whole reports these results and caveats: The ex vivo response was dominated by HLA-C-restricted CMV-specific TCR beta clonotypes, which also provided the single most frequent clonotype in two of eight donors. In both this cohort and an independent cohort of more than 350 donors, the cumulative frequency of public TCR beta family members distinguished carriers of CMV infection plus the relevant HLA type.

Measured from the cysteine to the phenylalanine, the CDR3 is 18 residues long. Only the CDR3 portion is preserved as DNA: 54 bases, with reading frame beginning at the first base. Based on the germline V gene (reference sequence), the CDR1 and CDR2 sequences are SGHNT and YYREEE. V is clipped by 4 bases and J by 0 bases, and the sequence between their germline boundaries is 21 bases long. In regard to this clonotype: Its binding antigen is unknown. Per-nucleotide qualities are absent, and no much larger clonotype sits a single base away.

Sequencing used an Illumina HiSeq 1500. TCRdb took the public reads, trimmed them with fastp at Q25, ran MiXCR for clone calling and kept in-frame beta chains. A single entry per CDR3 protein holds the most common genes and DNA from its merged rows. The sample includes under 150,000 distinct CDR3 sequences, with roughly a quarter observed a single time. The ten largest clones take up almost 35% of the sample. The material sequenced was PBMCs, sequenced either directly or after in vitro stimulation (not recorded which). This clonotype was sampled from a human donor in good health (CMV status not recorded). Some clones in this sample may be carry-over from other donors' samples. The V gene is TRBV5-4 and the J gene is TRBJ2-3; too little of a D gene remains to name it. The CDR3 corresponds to CASSKSPPQFESTDTQYF. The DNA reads TGTGCCAGCAGCAAGAGTCCCCCCCAATTCGAAAGCACAGATACGCAGTATTTT.